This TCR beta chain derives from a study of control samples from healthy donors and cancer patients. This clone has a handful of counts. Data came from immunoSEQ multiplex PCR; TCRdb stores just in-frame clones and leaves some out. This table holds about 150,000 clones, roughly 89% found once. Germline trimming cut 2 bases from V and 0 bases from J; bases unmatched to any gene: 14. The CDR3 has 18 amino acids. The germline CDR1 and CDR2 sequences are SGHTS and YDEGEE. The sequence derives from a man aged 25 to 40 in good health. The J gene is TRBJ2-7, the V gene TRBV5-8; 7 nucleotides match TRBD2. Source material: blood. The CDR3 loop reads CASSLNEVRRGFSYEQYF. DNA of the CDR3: TGTGCCAGCAGCTTAAATGAGGTGAGGCGGGGGTTCTCCTACGAGCAGTACTTC.